A single sample is the source of the 3 T cell receptor beta chains below, sequenced in a study of CD8 T cells in Susac syndrome. When the RNA was reverse transcribed, random hexamers were used with an input of about 0.5 to 1 ug. TCRdb used MiXCR to reprocess the immunoSEQ multiplex PCR reads, holding one entry per CDR3 protein. The profile covers 150,000 or so distinct CDR3 sequences, with 95% appearing a single time and more than 0.14% taken by the ten largest. Sequencing was carried out using CD4+ T cells from PBMCs. The receptors come from a human donor with Susac syndrome.

This sequence joins TRBV12-3 or TRBV12-4 and TRBJ2-7, with D perhaps given as TRBD1 or TRBD2 (6 bases each). Trimming left V 4 bases short and J 7 bases short, with 20 bases between. The CDR3 extends over 15 amino acids. The CDR3 protein is CASSSQALTGREQYF. The CDR3 nucleotides read TGTGCCAGCAGTTCGCAGGCGCTAACAGGGAGGGAGCAGTACTTC.

This clonotype was counted once. The chain recombines TRBV5-4 with TRBJ1-5; 12 bases are shared with TRBD1. This CDR3 region has 15 residues. Germline V gene data show CDR1 as SGHNT and CDR2 as YYREEE (reference sequence). The ends lost 4 bases at V and 6 bases at J; junction bases unmatched: 5. CDR3 region: CASSQPGQGAQPQHF. The DNA of the CDR3 is TGTGCCAGCAGCCAACCGGGACAGGGGGCTCAGCCCCAGCATTTT.

J is TRBJ2-4 and V is TRBV15; D is undetermined. There are 14 residues in the CDR3. Germline V gene data show CDR1 as LNHNV and CDR2 as YYDKDF (reference sequence). V was cut by 1 base and J by 0 bases, with 4 bases left in between. CDR3 DNA: TGTGCCACCAGCAGAGGGTCAGCCAAAAACATTCAGTACTTC. Translating it yields CATSRGSAKNIQYF. The full variable domain, with the rest looked up from reference TRBV15 and TRBJ2-4, is DAMVIQNPRYQVTQFGKPVTLSCSQTLNHNVMYWYQQKSSQAPKLLFHYYDKDFNNEADTPDNFQSRRPNTSFCFLDIRSPGLGDTAMYLCATSRGSAKNIQYFGAGTRLSVL.